This T cell receptor beta chain was observed in a study of blood T cell repertoires in COVID-19. As for the study in general: Some COVID-19 samples were acute and others convalescent; all came from the United States, Italy and Spain.

This table comes from immunoSEQ multiplex PCR, and its TCRdb copy is limited to in-frame clones, with some not included. Of approximately 15,000 clones listed, approximately 82% are singletons. The CDR3 consists of 15 residues. The V and J ends lost 7 bases and 2 bases, in that order; junction bases with no gene match: 6. CDR1 and CDR2 from the germline V gene are LNHDA and SQIVND (reference sequence). This clone has more than one count but fewer than ten. What was sequenced was peripheral blood. The source is a woman aged 45-65 years with active or convalescent COVID-19. The J gene is TRBJ2-1, the V gene TRBV19, with 9 bases that match TRBD2. The CDR3 loop reads CASTTSGHTYNEQFF. The CDR3 DNA follows: TGTGCCAGTACCACTAGCGGGCATACCTACAATGAGCAGTTCTTC. Together with reference TRBV19 and TRBJ2-1, the CDR3 gives the full variable domain: DGGITQSPKYLFRKEGQNVTLSCEQNLNHDAMYWYRQDPGQGLRLIYYSQIVNDFQKGDIAEGYSVSREKKESFPLTVTSAQKNPTAFYLCASTTSGHTYNEQFFGPGTRLTVL.